This TCR beta chain is drawn from a study of shared clonotypes between healthy human individuals. The overall study: Researchers assigned three CD4 naive, three CD4 memory, two CD8 naive and one CD8 memory plate to each donor.

The authors distributed each subset's genomic DNA evenly over several immunoSEQ plates. Only in-frame clones appear in the TCRdb table, and some are missing; sequencing was by immunoSEQ multiplex PCR. The sample yields under 650,000 clones, about 96% seen once. Germline V gene sequence: CDR1 SGHTA, CDR2 FQGTGA. V shed 6 bases and J 5 bases; nucleotides not matched to a gene: 1. CDR3 length: 14 residues. Recent acute infections and vaccinations were absent in the healthy HIV-negative adult donors. Sequences were obtained from naive CD4+ T cells sorted from blood. Sample subset: CD45RA+ positively selected. The source is a woman in her 30s in good health. This chain joins TRBV7-3 and TRBJ2-2; 12 nucleotides match TRBD1. CDR3 coding DNA: TGTGCCAGCAGGGGACAGGGGGCGACCGGGGAGCTGTTTTTT. It codes for CASRGQGATGELFF.